The 10 T cell receptor beta chains below were found in one sample sequenced in a study of T cell responses to AZD1222 COVID-19 vaccine. TCRdb's table, derived via immunoSEQ multiplex PCR, lists solely in-frame clones and lacks some. The sample lists about 94,000 clones, roughly 84% occurring once. The sequencing used peripheral blood, collected on day 0 of AZD1222 vaccination. The receptors come from an adult in good health.

The rearrangement uses TRBV3-1 (or the pseudogene TRBV3-2) and TRBJ2-3; 8 bases map to TRBD2. V shed 0 bases and J 1 base; nucleotides not matched to a gene: 3. CDR3 size: 16 residues. Germline V gene data show CDR1 as LGHDT and CDR2 as YNNKEL (reference sequence). The DNA for the CDR3 is TGTGCCAGCAGCCAAGAGGCACTAGCGGGCACAGATACGCAGTATTTT. Translating gives CASSQEALAGTDTQYF.

The V and J genes are TRBV10-2 and TRBJ2-7; D might be TRBD1 or TRBD2, each matching 5 bases. With 7 bases removed from V and 6 bases from J, the gap between germline ends came to 16 bases. Germline CDR1 and CDR2: WSHSY and SAAADI. The CDR3 extends over 13 amino acids. The CDR3 protein is CASTTYPGAEQYF. Written as DNA, the CDR3 is TGCGCCAGCACCACTTACCCCGGGGCCGAGCAGTACTTC.

The chain recombines TRBV5-5 with TRBJ2-1; 13 bases map to TRBD2. Germline assignment: CDR1 SGHKS and CDR2 YYEKEE (reference sequence). The CDR3 length is 15 residues. J lost 9 bases, V lost 4 bases, and 7 bases had no gene match. DNA of the CDR3: TGTGCCAGCAGCCAACTAGCGGGGGGGGCTGGTGAGCAGTTCTTC. Its translation is CASSQLAGGAGEQFF.

This rearrangement joins TRBV13 to TRBJ2-3; 7 positions match TRBD1. V shed 3 bases, J shed 1 base, and the junction held 7 bases outside the gene matches. The CDR3 contains 16 residues. CDR1 and CDR2 (germline): PRHDT, FYEKMQ (reference sequence). CDR3 amino acids: CASSFKQGKGTDTQYF. The CDR3 DNA reads as TGTGCCAGCAGCTTTAAACAGGGGAAAGGCACAGATACGCAGTATTTT.

The V and J genes are TRBV7-9 and TRBJ1-1; 7 bases match TRBD1. This CDR3 contains 14 residues. Germline lookup yields CDR1 SEHNR and CDR2 FQNEAQ (reference sequence). V was pared by 3 bases and J by 5 bases, with 6 bases of the junction left unmatched. This CDR3 is CASSLQGEGTEAFF. Here the CDR3 DNA reads TGTGCCAGCAGCTTGCAGGGGGAGGGGACTGAAGCTTTCTTT.

The V gene is TRBV2, the J gene TRBJ1-5, with D possibly being TRBD1 (6 bases). CDR3 length: 15 residues. Between the trimmed V and J ends, which lost 5 bases and 1 base, there was a span of 12 bases. The germline V gene encodes CDR1 SNHLY and CDR2 FYNNEI. Written as DNA, the CDR3 is TGTGCCAGCAGTCAACAGGGTATAAGCAATCAGCCCCAGCATTTT. This encodes CASSQQGISNQPQHF.

This chain uses TRBV2 with TRBJ1-2, with TRBD1 matching over 7 bases. The CDR3 consists of 13 residues. V lost 7 bases and J lost 6; bases outside the gene matches: 8. Germline V lookup: CDR1 SNHLY, CDR2 FYNNEI. CDR3 sequence: CASKLGQYNGYTF. The CDR3 DNA follows: TGTGCCAGCAAGCTGGGACAGTATAATGGCTACACCTTC.

This chain links TRBV3-1 (or the pseudogene TRBV3-2) with TRBJ1-1; D is uncertain. The CDR3 loop spans 17 amino acids. The V gene's germline CDR1 is LGHDT and CDR2 YNNKEL (reference sequence). The V end was cut by 4 bases, the J end by 5 bases, with 23 bases between. For the CDR3, the DNA is TGTGCCAGCAGCCTTAAGACTATGTGGGGAGGATGGACTGAAGCTTTCTTT. Protein product: CASSLKTMWGGWTEAFF.

J is TRBJ1-1 and V is TRBV30, with a tentative D call TRBD1 (6 bases). This CDR3 has 13 amino acids. Germline V gives CDR1 GTSNPN, CDR2 SVGIG (reference sequence). Trimming took off 4 bases at V and 0 bases at J, with 9 bases between the two ends. CDR3 protein: CAWTTGLNTEAFF. The DNA of the CDR3 is TGTGCCTGGACGACAGGACTGAACACTGAAGCTTTCTTT.

A few counts support this clone. The rearrangement joins TRBV29-1 to TRBJ2-7; 8 bases match TRBD1. The CDR3 is 14 amino acids. V lost 4 bases to trimming and J lost 3 bases; unmatched junction nucleotides: 8. Germline CDR1 is SQVTM and CDR2 is ANQGSEA. The CDR3 is CSVVRGQANYEQYF. The CDR3 DNA follows: TGCAGCGTTGTTAGGGGACAGGCGAACTACGAGCAGTACTTC.